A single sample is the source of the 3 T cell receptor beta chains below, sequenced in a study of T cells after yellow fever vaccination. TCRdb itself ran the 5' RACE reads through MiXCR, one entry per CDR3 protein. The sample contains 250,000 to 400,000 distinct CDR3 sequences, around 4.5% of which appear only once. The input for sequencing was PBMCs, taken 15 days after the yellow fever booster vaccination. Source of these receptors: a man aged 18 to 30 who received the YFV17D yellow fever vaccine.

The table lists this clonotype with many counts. The CDR3 loop is CASQGRLNTEAFF. CDR3 sequence (DNA): TGTGCCAGCCAAGGACGCCTGAACACTGAAGCTTTCTTT. V gene TRBV12-3 or TRBV12-4 combines with J gene TRBJ1-1; no firm D call. The ends were cut back, 8 bases at V and 0 bases at J, with 10 bases in the middle. There are 13 residues in the CDR3.

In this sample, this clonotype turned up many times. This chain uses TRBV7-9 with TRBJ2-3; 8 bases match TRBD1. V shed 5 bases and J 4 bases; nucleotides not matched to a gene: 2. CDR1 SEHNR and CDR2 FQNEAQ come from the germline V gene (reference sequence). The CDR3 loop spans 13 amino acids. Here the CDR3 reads CASSQGAADTQYF. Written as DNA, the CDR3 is TGTGCCAGCAGCCAGGGGGCGGCAGATACGCAGTATTTT.

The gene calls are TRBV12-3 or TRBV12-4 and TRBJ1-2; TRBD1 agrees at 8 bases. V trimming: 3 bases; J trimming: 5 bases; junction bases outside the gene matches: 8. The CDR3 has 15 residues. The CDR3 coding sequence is TGTGCCAGCAGTTTCCAGGCAGGGGGCGAATATGGCTACACCTTC. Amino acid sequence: CASSFQAGGEYGYTF.